This T cell receptor beta chain is drawn from a study of OX40 agonist ivuxolimab in advanced cancers. Study context: Given to patients was ivuxolimab, an agonistic anti-OX40 (CD134) antibody.

The CDR3 has 12 residues. In germline, CDR1 is MNHNS, CDR2 SASEGT. Trimming left V 10 bases short and J 5 bases short, with 11 bases between. Some clones are missing from TCRdb's copy, which holds only in-frame ones; the method was immunoSEQ multiplex PCR. The table shows about 48,000 clones, with approximately 83% occurring only once. The chain has TRBV6-1 and TRBJ1-4, with D unresolved. The receptor's source is an adult with an advanced solid tumor such as melanoma, head and neck, liver or kidney cancer. This sample comprised CD4+ or CD8+ T cells sorted from blood, obtained in a trial of the OX40 agonist ivuxolimab. CDR3 nucleotide sequence: TGTGCCACCCGATGGGTGAATGAAAAACTGTTTTTT. Its translation is CATRWVNEKLFF.